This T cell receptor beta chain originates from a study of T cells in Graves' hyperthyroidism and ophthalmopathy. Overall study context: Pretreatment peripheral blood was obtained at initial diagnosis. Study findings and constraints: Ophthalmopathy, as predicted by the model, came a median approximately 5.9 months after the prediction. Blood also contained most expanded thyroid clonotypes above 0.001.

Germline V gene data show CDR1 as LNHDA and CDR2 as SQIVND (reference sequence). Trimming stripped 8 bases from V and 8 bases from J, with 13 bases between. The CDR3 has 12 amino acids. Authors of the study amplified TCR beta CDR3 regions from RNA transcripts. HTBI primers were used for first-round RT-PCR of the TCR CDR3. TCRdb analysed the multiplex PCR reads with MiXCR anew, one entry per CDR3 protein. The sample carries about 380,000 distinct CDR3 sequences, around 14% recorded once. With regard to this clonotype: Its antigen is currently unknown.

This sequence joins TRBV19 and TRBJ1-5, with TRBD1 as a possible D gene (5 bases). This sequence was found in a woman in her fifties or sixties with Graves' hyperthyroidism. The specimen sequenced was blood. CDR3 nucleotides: TGTGCCAGTGGACAAGGGATGGAGCCCCAGCATTTT. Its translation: CASGQGMEPQHF.